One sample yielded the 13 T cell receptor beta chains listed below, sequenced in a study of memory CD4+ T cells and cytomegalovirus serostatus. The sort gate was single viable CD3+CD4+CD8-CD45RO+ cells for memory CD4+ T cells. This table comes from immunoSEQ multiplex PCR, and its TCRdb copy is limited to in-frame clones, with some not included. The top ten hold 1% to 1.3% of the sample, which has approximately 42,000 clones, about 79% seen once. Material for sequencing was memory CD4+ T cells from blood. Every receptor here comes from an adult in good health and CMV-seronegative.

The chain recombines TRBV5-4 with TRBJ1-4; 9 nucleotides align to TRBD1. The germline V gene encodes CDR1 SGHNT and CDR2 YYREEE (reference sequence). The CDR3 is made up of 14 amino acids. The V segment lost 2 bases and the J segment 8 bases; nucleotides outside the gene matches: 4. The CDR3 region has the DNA TGTGCCAGCAGCTTTGGGACAGGGAAAGAAAAACTGTTTTTT. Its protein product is CASSFGTGKEKLFF.

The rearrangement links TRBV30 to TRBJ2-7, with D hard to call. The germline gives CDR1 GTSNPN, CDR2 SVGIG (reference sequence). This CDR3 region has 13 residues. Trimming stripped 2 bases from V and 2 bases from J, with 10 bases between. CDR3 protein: CAWSTRVTYEQYF. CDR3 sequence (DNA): TGTGCCTGGAGTACTCGGGTGACCTACGAGCAGTACTTC. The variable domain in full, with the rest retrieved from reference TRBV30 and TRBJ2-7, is SQTIHQWPATLVQPVGSPLSLECTVEGTSNPNLYWYRQAAGRGLQLLFYSVGIGQISSEVPQNLSASRPQDRQFILSSKKLLLSDSGFYLCAWSTRVTYEQYFGPGTRLTVT.

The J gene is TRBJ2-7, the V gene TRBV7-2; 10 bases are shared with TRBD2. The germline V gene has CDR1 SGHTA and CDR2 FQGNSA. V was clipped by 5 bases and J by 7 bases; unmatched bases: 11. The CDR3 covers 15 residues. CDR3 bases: TGTGCCAGCAGCCCGAGGGGACTAGCGTCTGGGGAGCAGTACTTC. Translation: CASSPRGLASGEQYF.

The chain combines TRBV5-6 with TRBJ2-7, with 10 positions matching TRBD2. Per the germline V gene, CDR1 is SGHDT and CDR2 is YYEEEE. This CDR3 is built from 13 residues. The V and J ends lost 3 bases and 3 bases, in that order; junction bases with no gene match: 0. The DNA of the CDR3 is TGTGCCAGCAGCTGGACTAGCGGCTACGAGCAGTACTTC. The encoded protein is CASSWTSGYEQYF.

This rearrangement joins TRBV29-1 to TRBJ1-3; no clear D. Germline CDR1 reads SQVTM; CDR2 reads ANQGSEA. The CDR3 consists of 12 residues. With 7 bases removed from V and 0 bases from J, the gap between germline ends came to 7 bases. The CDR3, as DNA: TGCAGCGGGATAAACTCTGGAAACACCATATATTTT. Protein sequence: CSGINSGNTIYF. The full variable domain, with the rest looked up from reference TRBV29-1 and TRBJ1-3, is SAVISQKPSRDICQRGTSLTIQCQVDSQVTMMFWYRQQPGQSLTLIATANQGSEATYESGFVIDKFPISRPNLTFSTLTVSNMSPEDSSIYLCSGINSGNTIYFGEGSWLTVV.

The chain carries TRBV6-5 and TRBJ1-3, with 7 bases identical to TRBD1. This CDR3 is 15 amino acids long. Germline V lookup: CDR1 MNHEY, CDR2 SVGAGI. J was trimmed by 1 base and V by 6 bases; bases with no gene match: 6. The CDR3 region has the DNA TGTGCCAGCAGCCCCGACAGGGCTTCTGGAAACACCATATATTTT. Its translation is CASSPDRASGNTIYF.

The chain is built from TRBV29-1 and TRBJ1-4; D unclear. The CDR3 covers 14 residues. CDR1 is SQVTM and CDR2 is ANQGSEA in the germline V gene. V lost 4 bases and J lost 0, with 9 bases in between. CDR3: CSVADGTTNEKLFF. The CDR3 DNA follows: TGCAGCGTTGCCGACGGAACAACTAATGAAAAACTGTTTTTT.

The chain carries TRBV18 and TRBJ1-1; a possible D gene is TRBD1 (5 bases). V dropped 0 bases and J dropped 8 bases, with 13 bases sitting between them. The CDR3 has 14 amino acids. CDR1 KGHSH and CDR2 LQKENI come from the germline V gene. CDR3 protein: CASSPPDNGQEAFF. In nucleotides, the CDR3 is TGTGCCAGCTCACCACCGGACAACGGCCAGGAAGCTTTCTTT. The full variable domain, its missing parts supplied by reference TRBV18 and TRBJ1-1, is NAGVMQNPRHLVRRRGQEARLRCSPMKGHSHVYWYRQLPEEGLKFMVYLQKENIIDESGMPKERFSAEFPKEGPSILRIQQVVRGDSAAYFCASSPPDNGQEAFFGQGTRLTVV.

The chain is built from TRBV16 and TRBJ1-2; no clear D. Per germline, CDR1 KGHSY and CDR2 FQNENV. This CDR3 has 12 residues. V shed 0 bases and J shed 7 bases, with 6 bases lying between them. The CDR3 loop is CASSQSAGGYTF. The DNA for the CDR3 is TGTGCCAGCAGCCAATCGGCAGGTGGCTACACCTTC.

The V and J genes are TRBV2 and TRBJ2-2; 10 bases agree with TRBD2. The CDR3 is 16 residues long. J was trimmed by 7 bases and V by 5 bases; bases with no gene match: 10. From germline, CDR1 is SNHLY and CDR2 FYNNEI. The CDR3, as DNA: TGTGCCAGCAGTTTAGAGCCTAGCGGGAGTAGCGGGGAGCTGTTTTTT. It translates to CASSLEPSGSSGELFF. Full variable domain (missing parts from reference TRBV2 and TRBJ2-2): EPEVTQTPSHQVTQMGQEVILRCVPISNHLYFYWYRQILGQKVEFLVSFYNNEISEKSEIFDDQFSVERPDGSNFTLKIRSTKLEDSAMYFCASSLEPSGSSGELFFGEGSRLTVL.

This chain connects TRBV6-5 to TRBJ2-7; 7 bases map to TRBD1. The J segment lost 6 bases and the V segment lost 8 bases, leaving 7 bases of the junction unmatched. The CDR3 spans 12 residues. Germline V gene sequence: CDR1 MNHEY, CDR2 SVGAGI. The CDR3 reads CASGTVDFEQYF. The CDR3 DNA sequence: TGTGCCAGCGGGACAGTGGATTTCGAGCAGTACTTC.

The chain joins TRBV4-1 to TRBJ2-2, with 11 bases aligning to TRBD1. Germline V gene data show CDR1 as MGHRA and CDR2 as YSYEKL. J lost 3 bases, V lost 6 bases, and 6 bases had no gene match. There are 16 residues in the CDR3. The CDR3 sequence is CASSPGQGAHTGELFF. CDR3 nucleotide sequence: TGCGCCAGCAGTCCCGGACAGGGGGCGCACACCGGGGAGCTGTTTTTT.

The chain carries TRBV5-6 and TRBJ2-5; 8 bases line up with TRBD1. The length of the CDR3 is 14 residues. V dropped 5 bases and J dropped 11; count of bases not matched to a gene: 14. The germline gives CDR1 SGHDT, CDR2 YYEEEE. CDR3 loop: CASRPGGDLEEQYF. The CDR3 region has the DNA TGTGCCAGCAGACCAGGGGGCGACTTAGAAGAGCAGTACTTC. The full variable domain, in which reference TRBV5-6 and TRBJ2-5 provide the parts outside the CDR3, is DAGVTQSPTHLIKTRGQQVTLRCSPKSGHDTVSWYQQALGQGPQFIFQYYEEEERQRGNFPDRFSGHQFPNYSSELNVNALLLGDSALYLCASRPGGDLEEQYFGPGTRLLVL.